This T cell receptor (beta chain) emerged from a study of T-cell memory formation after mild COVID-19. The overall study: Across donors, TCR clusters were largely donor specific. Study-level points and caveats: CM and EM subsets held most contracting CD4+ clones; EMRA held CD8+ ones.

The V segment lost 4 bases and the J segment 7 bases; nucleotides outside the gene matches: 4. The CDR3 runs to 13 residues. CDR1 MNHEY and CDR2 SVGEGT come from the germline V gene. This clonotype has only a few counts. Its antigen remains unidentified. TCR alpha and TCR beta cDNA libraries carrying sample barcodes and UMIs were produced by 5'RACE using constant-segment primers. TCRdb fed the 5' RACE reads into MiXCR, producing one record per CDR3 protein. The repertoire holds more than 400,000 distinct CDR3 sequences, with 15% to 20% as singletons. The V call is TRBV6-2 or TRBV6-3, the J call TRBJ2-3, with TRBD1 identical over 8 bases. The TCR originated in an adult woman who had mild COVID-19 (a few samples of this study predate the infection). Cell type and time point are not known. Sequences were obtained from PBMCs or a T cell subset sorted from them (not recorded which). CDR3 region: CASSSTGVNTQYF. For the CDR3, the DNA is TGTGCCAGCAGTTCGACAGGGGTGAATACGCAGTATTTT.